This T cell receptor (beta chain) comes out of a study of blood T cell repertoires in COVID-19. The wider study: T cells, B-cell-depleted T cells, or PBMCs provided the cDNA or gDNA that served as material.

Authors' analysis steps: Using reference gene primer amplification, nucleated cell counts were estimated. Here immunoSEQ multiplex PCR was the method, and the copy in TCRdb shows in-frame clones only, minus some. V, J and clone size are those of that table, while D and trimming were read from the DNA. The sample holds about 94,000 clones, roughly 87% seen once. Per the germline V gene, CDR1 is MGHRA and CDR2 is YSYEKL. The CDR3 length is 16 residues. Trimming pared 1 base from V and 8 bases from J, leaving 20 bases between. Material for sequencing was peripheral blood. This receptor was identified in an elderly woman with acute or convalescent COVID-19. This sequence joins TRBV4-1 and TRBJ1-2; D remains unclear. CDR3 DNA sequence: TGCGCCAGCAGCCAAGCAGGTCGGGGTATCGTAGGGGGCTACACCTTC. As protein: CASSQAGRGIVGGYTF.